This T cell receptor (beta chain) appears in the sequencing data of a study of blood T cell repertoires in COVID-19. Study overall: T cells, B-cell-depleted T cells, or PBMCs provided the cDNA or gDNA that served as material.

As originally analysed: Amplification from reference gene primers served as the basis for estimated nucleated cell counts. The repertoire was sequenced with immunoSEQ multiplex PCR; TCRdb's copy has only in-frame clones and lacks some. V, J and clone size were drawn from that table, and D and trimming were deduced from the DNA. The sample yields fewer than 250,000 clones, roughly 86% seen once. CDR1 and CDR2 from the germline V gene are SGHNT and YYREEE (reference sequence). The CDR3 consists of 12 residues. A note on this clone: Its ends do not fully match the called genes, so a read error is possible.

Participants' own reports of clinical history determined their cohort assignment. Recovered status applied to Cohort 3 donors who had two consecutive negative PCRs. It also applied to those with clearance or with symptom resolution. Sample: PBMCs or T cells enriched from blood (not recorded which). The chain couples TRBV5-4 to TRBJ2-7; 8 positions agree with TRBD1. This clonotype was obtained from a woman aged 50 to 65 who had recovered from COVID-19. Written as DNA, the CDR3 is TGTGCCAGCAGCGCCCTTGCGACAGGGGAGGTCTTC. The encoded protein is CASSALATGEVF.